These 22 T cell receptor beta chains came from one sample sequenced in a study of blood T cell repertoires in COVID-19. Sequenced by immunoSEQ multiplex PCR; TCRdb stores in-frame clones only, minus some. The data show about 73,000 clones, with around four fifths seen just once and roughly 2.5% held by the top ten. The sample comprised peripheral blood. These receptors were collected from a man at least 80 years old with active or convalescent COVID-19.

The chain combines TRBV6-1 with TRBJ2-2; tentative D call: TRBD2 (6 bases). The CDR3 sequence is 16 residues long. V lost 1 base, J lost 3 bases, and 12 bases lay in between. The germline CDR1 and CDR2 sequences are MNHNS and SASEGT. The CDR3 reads CASSEGRGSDTGELFF. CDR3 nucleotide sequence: TGTGCCAGCAGTGAAGGGAGGGGATCGGACACCGGGGAGCTGTTTTTT.

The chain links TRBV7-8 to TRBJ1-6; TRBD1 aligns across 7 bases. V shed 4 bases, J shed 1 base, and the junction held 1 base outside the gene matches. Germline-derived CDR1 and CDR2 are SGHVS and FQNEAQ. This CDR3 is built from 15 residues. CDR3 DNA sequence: TGTGCCAGCAGCTCGGGACAGTCCTATAATTCACCCCTCCACTTT. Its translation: CASSSGQSYNSPLHF.

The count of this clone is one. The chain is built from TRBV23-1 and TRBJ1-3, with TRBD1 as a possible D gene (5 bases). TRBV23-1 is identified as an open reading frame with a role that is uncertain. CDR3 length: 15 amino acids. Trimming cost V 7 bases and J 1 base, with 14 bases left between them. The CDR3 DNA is TGCGCCAGCACACCACGGGGGGTGTCTGGAAACACCATATATTTT. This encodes CASTPRGVSGNTIYF.

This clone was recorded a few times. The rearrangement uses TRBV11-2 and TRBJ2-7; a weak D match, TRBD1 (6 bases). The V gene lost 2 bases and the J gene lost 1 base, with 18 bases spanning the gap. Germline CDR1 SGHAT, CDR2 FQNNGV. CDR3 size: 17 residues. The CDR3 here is CASSLRPWRQESYEQYF. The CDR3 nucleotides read TGTGCCAGCAGCTTACGCCCCTGGAGACAGGAATCCTACGAGCAGTACTTC.

The CDR3 region is CASSTETSGGIIYNEQFF. The CDR3 region has the DNA TGTGCCAGTAGTACCGAGACTAGCGGGGGTATTATTTACAATGAGCAGTTCTTC. This rearrangement joins TRBV19 to TRBJ2-1; 12 bases align to TRBD2. The CDR3 contains 18 residues. Germline V gives CDR1 LNHDA, CDR2 SQIVND (reference sequence). With V trimmed by 4 bases and J by 4 bases, 11 bases remained unmatched.

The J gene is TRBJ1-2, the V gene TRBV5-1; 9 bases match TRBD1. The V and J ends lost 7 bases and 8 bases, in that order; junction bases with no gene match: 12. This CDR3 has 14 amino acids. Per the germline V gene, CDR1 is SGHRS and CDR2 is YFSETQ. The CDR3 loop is CASERTGVLEGYTF. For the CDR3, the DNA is TGCGCCAGCGAAAGGACAGGGGTTTTAGAAGGCTACACCTTC.

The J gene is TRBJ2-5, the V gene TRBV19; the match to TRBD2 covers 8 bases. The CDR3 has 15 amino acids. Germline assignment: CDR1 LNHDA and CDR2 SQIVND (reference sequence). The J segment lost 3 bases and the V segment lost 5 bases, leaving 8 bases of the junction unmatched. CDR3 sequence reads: CASSDGGGTKETQYF. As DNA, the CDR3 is TGTGCCAGTAGTGACGGCGGGGGGACAAAAGAGACCCAGTACTTC. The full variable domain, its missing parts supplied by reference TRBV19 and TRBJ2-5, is DGGITQSPKYLFRKEGQNVTLSCEQNLNHDAMYWYRQDPGQGLRLIYYSQIVNDFQKGDIAEGYSVSREKKESFPLTVTSAQKNPTAFYLCASSDGGGTKETQYFGPGTRLLVL.

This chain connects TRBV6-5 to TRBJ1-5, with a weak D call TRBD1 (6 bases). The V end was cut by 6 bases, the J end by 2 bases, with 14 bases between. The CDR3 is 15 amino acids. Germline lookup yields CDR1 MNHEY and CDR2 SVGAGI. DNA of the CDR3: TGTGCCAGCAGGAACAACGAGGGGGGCAATCAGCCCCAGCATTTT. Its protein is CASRNNEGGNQPQHF.

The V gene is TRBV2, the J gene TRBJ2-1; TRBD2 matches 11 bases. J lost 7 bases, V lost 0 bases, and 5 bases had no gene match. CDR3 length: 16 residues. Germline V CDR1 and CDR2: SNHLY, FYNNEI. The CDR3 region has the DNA TGTGCCAGCAGTGAAGCGCGGATAGCGGGAGGGAATGAGCAGTTCTTC. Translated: CASSEARIAGGNEQFF.

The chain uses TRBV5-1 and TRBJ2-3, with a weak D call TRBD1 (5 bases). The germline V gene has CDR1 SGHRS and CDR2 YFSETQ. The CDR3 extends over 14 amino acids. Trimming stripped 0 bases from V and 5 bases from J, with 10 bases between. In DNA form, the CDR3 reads TGCGCCAGCAGCTTGGATACTGGACAAGATACGCAGTATTTT. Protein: CASSLDTGQDTQYF.

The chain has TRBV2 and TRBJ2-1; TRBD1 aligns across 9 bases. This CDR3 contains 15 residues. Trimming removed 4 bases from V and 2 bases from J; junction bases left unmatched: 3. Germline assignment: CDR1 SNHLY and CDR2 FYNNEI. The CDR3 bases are TGTGCCAGCAGTGCCGACAGGGGGGCCTACAATGAGCAGTTCTTC. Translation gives CASSADRGAYNEQFF.

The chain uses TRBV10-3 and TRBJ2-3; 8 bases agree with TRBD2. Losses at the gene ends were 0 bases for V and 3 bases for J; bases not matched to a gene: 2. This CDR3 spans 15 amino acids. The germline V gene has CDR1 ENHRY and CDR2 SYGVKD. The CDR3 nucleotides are TGTGCCATCAGTGAGTCTATAGCGGGGACAGATACGCAGTATTTT. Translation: CAISESIAGTDTQYF.

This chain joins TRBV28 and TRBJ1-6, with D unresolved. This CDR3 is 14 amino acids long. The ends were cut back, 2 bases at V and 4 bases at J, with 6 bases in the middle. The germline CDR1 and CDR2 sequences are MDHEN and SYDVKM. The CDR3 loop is CASSLGRYNSPLHF. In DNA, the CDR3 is TGTGCCAGCAGTTTAGGGCGATATAATTCACCCCTCCACTTT.

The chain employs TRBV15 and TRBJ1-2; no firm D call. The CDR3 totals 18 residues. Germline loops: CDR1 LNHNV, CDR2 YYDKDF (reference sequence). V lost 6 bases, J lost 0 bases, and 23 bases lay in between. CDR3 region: CATSPAGELEGANYGYTF. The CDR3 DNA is TGTGCCACCAGTCCAGCTGGGGAACTAGAAGGAGCTAACTATGGCTACACCTTC.

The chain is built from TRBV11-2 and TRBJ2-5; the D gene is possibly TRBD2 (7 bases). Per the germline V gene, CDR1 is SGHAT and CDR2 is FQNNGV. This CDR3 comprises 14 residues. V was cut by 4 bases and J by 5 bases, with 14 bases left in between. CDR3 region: CASSSTGGAETQYF. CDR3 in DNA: TGTGCCAGCAGCTCAACTGGGGGGGCGGAGACCCAGTACTTC.

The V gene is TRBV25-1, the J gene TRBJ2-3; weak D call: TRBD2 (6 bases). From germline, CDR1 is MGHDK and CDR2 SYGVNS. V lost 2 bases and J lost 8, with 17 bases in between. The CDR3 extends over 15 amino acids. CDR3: CASSEVSLGGITQYF. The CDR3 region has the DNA TGTGCCAGCAGTGAAGTTTCCCTTGGCGGGATTACGCAGTATTTT.

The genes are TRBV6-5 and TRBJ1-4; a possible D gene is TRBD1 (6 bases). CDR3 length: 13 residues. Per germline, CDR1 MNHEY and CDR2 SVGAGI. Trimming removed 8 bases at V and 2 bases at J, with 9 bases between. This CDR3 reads CASLQGTNEKLFF. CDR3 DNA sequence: TGTGCCAGCCTACAGGGTACTAATGAAAAACTGTTTTTT.

This CDR3 reads CASSGSLYRGNVGELFF. The CDR3 DNA follows: TGTGCCAGCAGCGGCTCCCTTTACAGGGGGAACGTCGGGGAGCTGTTTTTT. The V call is TRBV9, the J call TRBJ2-2, with 8 bases identical to TRBD1. V gave up 3 bases and J gave up 7 bases; unmatched junction bases: 14. Per germline, CDR1 SGDLS and CDR2 YYNGEE. The CDR3 consists of 17 residues.

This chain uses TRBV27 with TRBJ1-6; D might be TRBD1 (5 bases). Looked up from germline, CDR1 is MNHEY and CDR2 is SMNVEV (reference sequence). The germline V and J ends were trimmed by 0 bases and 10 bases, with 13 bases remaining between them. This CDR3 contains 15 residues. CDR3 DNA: TGTGCCAGCAGTTTATCCCAGGGTACGCAATCACCCCTCCACTTT. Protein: CASSLSQGTQSPLHF.

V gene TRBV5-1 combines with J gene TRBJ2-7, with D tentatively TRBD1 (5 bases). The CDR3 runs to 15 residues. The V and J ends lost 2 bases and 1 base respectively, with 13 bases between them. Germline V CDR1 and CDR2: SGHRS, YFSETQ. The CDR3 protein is CASSLQAFGSYEQYF. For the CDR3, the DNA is TGCGCCAGCAGCTTACAGGCCTTCGGGTCCTACGAGCAGTACTTC.

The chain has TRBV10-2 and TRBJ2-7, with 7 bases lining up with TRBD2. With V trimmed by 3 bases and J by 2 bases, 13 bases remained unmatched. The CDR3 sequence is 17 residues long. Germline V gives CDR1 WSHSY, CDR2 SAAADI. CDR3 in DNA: TGCGCCAGCAGTGACCCCGGGAGGACACACGTAACCTACGAGCAGTACTTC. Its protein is CASSDPGRTHVTYEQYF.

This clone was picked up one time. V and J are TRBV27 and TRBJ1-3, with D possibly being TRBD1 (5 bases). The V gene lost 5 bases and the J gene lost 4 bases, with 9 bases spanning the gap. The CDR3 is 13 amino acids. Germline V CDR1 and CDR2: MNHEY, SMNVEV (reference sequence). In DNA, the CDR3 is TGTGCCAGCAGTCAACGGACAGGAAACACCATATATTTT. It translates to CASSQRTGNTIYF.